These T cell receptor beta chains were read from a single sample in a study of spatial heterogeneity in lung cancer. TCRdb re-derived calls from the 5' RACE reads in MiXCR, one entry per CDR3 protein. The data hold 25,000 to 30,000 distinct CDR3 sequences, with around 7% observed a single time. The sample here was lung tumor tissue, taken at surgery. The receptors here all came from a male donor with early-stage non-small cell lung cancer. Each CDR3 is given with its conserved first and last residue. A D gene is named only where the DNA matches it firmly. The listing skips clone size in some rows; elsewhere it reads once, few, many or a size class.

size	D	V	J	DNA	CDR3
few	-	TRBV5-1	TRBJ2-3	TGCGCCAGCAGCTTGGAGGACGGCGGGGCGCAGTATTTT	CASSLEDGGAQYF
many	TRBD1	TRBV20-1	TRBJ2-7	TGCAGTGCAAAAGACAGGGGCCTTAGCTCCTACGAGCAGTACTTC	CSAKDRGLSSYEQYF
-	-	TRBV7-8	TRBJ2-7	TGTGCCAGCAGCTTAACAGGGTACTCCTACGAGCAGTACTTC	CASSLTGYSYEQYF
many	-	TRBV2	TRBJ1-2	TGTGCCAGCATCGATCAGCCGGCTGGCTACACCTTC	CASIDQPAGYTF
few	-	TRBV9	TRBJ1-1	TGTGCCAGCAGCGCTCTCAATAGGGAGTTGGCTGAAGCTTTCTTT	CASSALNRELAEAFF
-	-	TRBV12-3/TRBV12-4	TRBJ2-7	TGTGCCAGCAGTTCTATCTCAGGCGTCGAGCAGTACTTC	CASSSISGVEQYF
many	-	TRBV14	TRBJ1-1	TGTGCCAGCAGCCTACACACTGAAGCTTTCTTT	CASSLHTEAFF
few	-	TRBV5-6	TRBJ1-4	TGTGCCAGCAGCTCAAGGGGGGCAAATGGGAAACTGTTTTTT	CASSSRGANGKLFF
many	-	TRBV10-3	TRBJ2-5	TGTGCCATCAGTGGGCCAGGGTTTGGTGCGAAGAAAGAGACCCAGTACTTC	CAISGPGFGAKKETQYF
many	TRBD2	TRBV29-1	TRBJ2-1	TGCAGCGCCCGAAGCTCGGCTAGCGGGGGGAGCGATGAGCAGTTCTTC	CSARSSASGGSDEQFF
many	-	TRBV6-5	TRBJ1-5	TGTGCCAGCCGTACATTTTCGGGCAATCAGCCCCAGCATTTT	CASRTFSGNQPQHF
-	TRBD2	TRBV6-6	TRBJ2-7	TGTGCCCTATCCCGGGGGGACTACTACGAGCAGTACTTC	CALSRGDYYEQYF
many	-	TRBV18	TRBJ2-7	TGTGCCAGCTCACCCGACAGAGACTACGAGCAGTACTTC	CASSPDRDYEQYF
few	-	TRBV29-1	TRBJ2-7	TGCAGCGTTTATCTGGACAGATTCCCCTACGAGCAGTACTTC	CSVYLDRFPYEQYF
few	-	TRBV27	TRBJ2-1	TGTGCCAGCAGTTTATCGGGGGCTGAGCAGTTCTTC	CASSLSGAEQFF
many	-	TRBV20-1	TRBJ1-3	TGCAGTGCTAAGGGCAGGGGATATGGAAACACCATATATTTT	CSAKGRGYGNTIYF
many	TRBD1	TRBV7-2	TRBJ1-5	TGTGCCAGCAGCTTTGGCCGAGGGACAGGGTTTATAGCCCAGCATTTT	CASSFGRGTGFIAQHF
-	-	TRBV28	TRBJ2-1	TGTGCCAGCAGTCCCTTAGCGGCTGAGCAGTTCTTC	CASSPLAAEQFF
many	-	TRBV7-9	TRBJ1-1	TGTGCCAGCAGCTTATCTTCAGGGGTCAAAACTGAAGCTTTCTTT	CASSLSSGVKTEAFF
-	TRBD1	TRBV20-1	TRBJ2-7	TGCAGTGCTGTTGGGGACAGCACCTACGAGCAGTACTTC	CSAVGDSTYEQYF
-	-	TRBV20-1	TRBJ1-1	TGCAGTGCTAGAGATGGGGGGAAACTTTTGAACACTGAAGCTTTCTTT	CSARDGGKLLNTEAFF
many	TRBD1	TRBV29-1	TRBJ2-7	TGCAGCGTTGTTAGGACAGGGGCCTACGAGCAGTACTTC	CSVVRTGAYEQYF
many	-	TRBV20-1	TRBJ2-3	TGCAGTGCTAGACTGAGGGATACGCAGTATTTT	CSARLRDTQYF
few	-	TRBV7-8	TRBJ2-2	TGTGCCAGCAGCTTAGACAAATCGGACACCGGGGAGCTGTTTTTT	CASSLDKSDTGELFF
many	-	TRBV7-9	TRBJ2-7	TGTGCCAGCAGCTCCGGACACCTCTACGAGCAGTACTTC	CASSSGHLYEQYF
few	-	TRBV3-1	TRBJ2-7	TGTGCCAGCAGCGGGGGGGCTAGGAACTACGAGCAGTACTTC	CASSGGARNYEQYF
few	-	TRBV28	TRBJ1-5	TGTGCCAGCAACTTTCAGGGCCAGCCCCAGCATTTT	CASNFQGQPQHF
-	TRBD2	TRBV4-2	TRBJ2-1	TGTGCCAGCAGCCTTACATCCGGGACTACATATTACAATGAGCAGTTCTTC	CASSLTSGTTYYNEQFF
many	-	TRBV5-1	TRBJ1-3	TGCGCCAGCAGCTCCGAGACAGGCTCTGGAAACACCATATATTTT	CASSSETGSGNTIYF
many	-	TRBV7-2	TRBJ1-1	TGTGCCAGCAGCTATCGACAGAACACTGAAGCTTTCTTT	CASSYRQNTEAFF
few	TRBD2	TRBV7-9	TRBJ2-3	TGTGCCAGCAGTTCTCGGACTAGCGGGGGCGCATCCACAGATACGCAGTATTTT	CASSSRTSGGASTDTQYF
many	TRBD2	TRBV10-3	TRBJ2-3	TGTGCCATCAGTAGCGGGGCCCGGGATACGCAGTATTTT	CAISSGARDTQYF
many	TRBD1	TRBV30	TRBJ1-4	TGTGCCTGGAGCCGGGACAGGAATGAAAAACTGTTTTTT	CAWSRDRNEKLFF
few	-	TRBV18	TRBJ1-1	TGTGCCAGCTCACCTTCAAGGGGGACTGGCACTGAAGCTTTCTTT	CASSPSRGTGTEAFF
few	-	TRBV27	TRBJ2-3	TGTGCCAGCAGTTTGGGGCAGGCTCAAGATACGCAGTATTTT	CASSLGQAQDTQYF
many	TRBD2	TRBV7-8	TRBJ2-1	TGTGCCAGCAGCTTAGCGCCGGGACTAGCACTCAATGAGCAGTTCTTC	CASSLAPGLALNEQFF
many	-	TRBV20-1	TRBJ1-2	TGCAGTGCTAGACTGCAGGAATTGGATGGCTACACCTTC	CSARLQELDGYTF
many	-	TRBV27	TRBJ2-1	TGTGCCAGCAGCTTATGGGGAAACTCCTACAATGAGCAGTTCTTC	CASSLWGNSYNEQFF
few	-	TRBV7-9	TRBJ1-6	TGTGCCAGCAGCCCCCTAGTTAGCTCACCCCTCCACTTT	CASSPLVSSPLHF
-	TRBD1	TRBV4-2	TRBJ2-3	TGTGCCAGCAGCCAAGATCCCATGGGACAGGGGTTGACAGATACGCAGTATTTT	CASSQDPMGQGLTDTQYF
many	-	TRBV2	TRBJ2-2	TGTGCCAGCACCACCGGGGGGGAGCTGTTTTTT	CASTTGGELFF
many	-	TRBV5-1	TRBJ1-1	TGCGCCAGCAGCCCCAGGGCGACGAACACTGAAGCTTTCTTT	CASSPRATNTEAFF